What follows are 8 T cell receptor beta chains derived from one specimen sequenced in a study of OX40 agonist ivuxolimab in advanced cancers. TCRdb's table, derived via immunoSEQ multiplex PCR, lists solely in-frame clones and lacks some. The sample records approximately 13,000 clones, 67% being singletons. This specimen was CD4+ or CD8+ T cells sorted from blood, taken in a trial of the OX40 agonist ivuxolimab. The receptor source for this set is an adult with an advanced solid tumor such as melanoma, head and neck, liver or kidney cancer.

J is TRBJ2-7 and V is TRBV19, with D perhaps matching TRBD2 (6 bases). Germline values: CDR1 LNHDA, CDR2 SQIVND (reference sequence). The CDR3 is 14 amino acids. V shed 3 bases and J shed 4 bases, with 13 bases lying between them. The CDR3 sequence is CASSIFSGPYEQYF. The CDR3 DNA reads as TGTGCCAGTAGTATCTTTAGCGGACCGTACGAGCAGTACTTC.

The chain couples TRBV10-2 to TRBJ2-1; 9 bases are shared with TRBD2. Germline V CDR1 and CDR2: WSHSY, SAAADI. V lost 1 base, J lost 5 bases, and 6 bases stayed unmatched. This CDR3 spans 16 amino acids. CDR3 coding DNA: TGCGCCAGCAGTGAGTGGGGGACTAGCCCCAACAATGAGCAGTTCTTC. This codes for CASSEWGTSPNNEQFF.

The chain has TRBV13 and TRBJ2-1; 13 nucleotides align to TRBD2. The CDR3 is 16 amino acids. The germline gives CDR1 PRHDT, CDR2 FYEKMQ (reference sequence). The trim removed 4 bases at V and 4 bases at J, leaving 4 bases unmatched. The CDR3 protein is CASSSRTSGGYNEQFF. The CDR3 DNA follows: TGTGCCAGCAGCTCCCGGACTAGCGGGGGTTACAATGAGCAGTTCTTC. Filled out from reference TRBV13 and TRBJ2-1, the complete variable domain reads AAGVIQSPRHLIKEKRETATLKCYPIPRHDTVYWYQQGPGQDPQFLISFYEKMQSDKGSIPDRFSAQQFSDYHSELNMSSLELGDSALYFCASSSRTSGGYNEQFFGPGTRLTVL.

This clone was counted once. The gene calls are TRBV6-5 and TRBJ1-2, with a possible D match to TRBD1 (5 bases). The CDR3 sequence is 15 residues long. Germline values: CDR1 MNHEY, CDR2 SVGAGI. The V end was cut by 2 bases, the J end by 4 bases, with 14 bases between. The CDR3 DNA reads TGTGCCAGCAGTTACGGGACGGCGACTTTCTATGGCTACACCTTC. It translates to CASSYGTATFYGYTF.

The V call is TRBV13, the J call TRBJ2-1, with D tentatively TRBD2 (6 bases). The V end was cut by 5 bases, the J end by 8 bases, with 13 bases between. Per germline, CDR1 PRHDT and CDR2 FYEKMQ (reference sequence). The length of the CDR3 is 13 residues. The DNA of the CDR3 is TGTGCCAGCAGCCCCCCGCGGGGTGATGAGCAGTTCTTC. Translation gives CASSPPRGDEQFF.

Only a few counts were recorded for this clone. The gene calls are TRBV5-4 and TRBJ2-1; tentative D call: TRBD1 (6 bases). The CDR3 totals 12 residues. Germline lookup yields CDR1 SGHNT and CDR2 YYREEE (reference sequence). The V end lost 3 bases, the J end lost 10 bases, and 11 bases lay between the germline ends. In DNA form, the CDR3 reads TGTGCCAGCAGCTCCACCGGGACAGAGCAGTTCTTC. Translating it yields CASSSTGTEQFF.

The chain combines TRBV4-1 with TRBJ2-1, with TRBD2 identical over 7 bases. Germline CDR1 and CDR2: MGHRA and YSYEKL. This CDR3 is built from 13 residues. The V segment lost 8 bases and the J segment 4 bases; nucleotides outside the gene matches: 5. CDR3 loop: CASRLAPYNEQFF. The CDR3 DNA reads as TGCGCCAGCCGACTAGCACCATACAATGAGCAGTTCTTC.

This clone was observed a handful of times. The V call is TRBV10-1, the J call TRBJ2-3; D might be TRBD1 (7 bases). This CDR3 comprises 16 residues. V was shortened by 3 bases and J by 4 bases, with 17 bases between the two germline ends. Germline V CDR1 and CDR2: WNHNN, SYGVQD (reference sequence). The CDR3 sequence: CASSETAGGMADTQYF. CDR3 DNA sequence: TGCGCCAGCAGTGAAACGGCAGGGGGGATGGCAGATACGCAGTATTTT.